Listed here are 16 T cell receptor beta chains from one sample, sequenced in a study of beta chain features in type 1 diabetes. Expressed TCRB transcripts were sequenced after all isolated RNA was converted to cDNA. The protocol was immunoSEQ multiplex PCR, while the TCRdb copy is restricted to in-frame clones and leaves out a portion. This sample yields roughly 60,000 clones, of which approximately 62% are seen a single time; 2.2% belongs to the top ten. The source material was Tregs from blood. The receptors shown here come from a woman aged 18-29 years in good health.

The chain uses TRBV7-9 and TRBJ1-6; D ambiguous. This CDR3 spans 17 amino acids. Trimming left V 1 base short and J 5 bases short, with 15 bases between. Germline V lookup: CDR1 SEHNR, CDR2 FQNEAQ (reference sequence). CDR3 nucleotides: TGTGCCAGCAGCTTAGAACGGAGCTCGGCTAATAATTCACCCCTCCACTTT. This encodes CASSLERSSANNSPLHF. The full variable domain, completed using reference TRBV7-9 and TRBJ1-6, is DTGVSQNPRHKITKRGQNVTFRCDPISEHNRLYWYRQTLGQGPEFLTYFQNEAQLEKSRLLSDRFSAERPKGSFSTLEIQRTEQGDSAMYLCASSLERSSANNSPLHFGNGTRLTVT.

The chain carries TRBV2 and TRBJ1-5; 7 bases fit TRBD1. From germline, CDR1 is SNHLY and CDR2 FYNNEI. The trim removed 4 bases at V and 7 bases at J, leaving 7 bases unmatched. The CDR3 is 14 residues long. The CDR3 loop is CASSGGGELQPQHF. The CDR3 DNA reads as TGTGCCAGCAGTGGAGGGGGCGAGCTACAGCCCCAGCATTTT.

This clone was counted between two and nine times. The CDR3 sequence is CASNPFGQSYEQYF. Here the CDR3 DNA reads TGTGCCAGCAATCCCTTTGGGCAATCCTACGAGCAGTACTTC. The genes are TRBV6-5 and TRBJ2-7; D is ambiguous. Germline loops: CDR1 MNHEY, CDR2 SVGAGI. The CDR3 spans 14 residues. V was trimmed by 7 bases and J by 1 base, leaving 14 bases between them.

V usage is TRBV6-6 and J usage is TRBJ1-1, with unresolved D. Germline CDR1 reads MNHNY; CDR2 reads SVGAGI (reference sequence). Trimming removed 5 bases from V and 8 bases from J, with 9 bases in between. This CDR3 region has 11 residues. CDR3 sequence reads: CASSDMKEAFF. The CDR3 DNA reads TGTGCCAGCAGTGACATGAAGGAAGCTTTCTTT.

This chain joins TRBV10-3 and TRBJ1-1; perhaps TRBD1 as D (5 bases). The CDR3 runs 17 residues. Trimming shortened V by 2 bases and J by 0 bases, and 16 bases separated the two germline ends. Germline V gene data show CDR1 as ENHRY and CDR2 as SYGVKD. This CDR3 reads CAISEDKGIMVNTEAFF. As DNA, the CDR3 is TGTGCCATCAGTGAGGACAAGGGGATCATGGTGAACACTGAAGCTTTCTTT.

The chain links TRBV7-2 to TRBJ2-7; 14 bases are shared with TRBD2. V gave up 2 bases and J gave up 0 bases; unmatched junction bases: 6. Germline V gene lookup returns CDR1 SGHTA and CDR2 FQGNSA. The CDR3 runs 18 residues. The CDR3: CASSLRTSGGRYSYEQYF. CDR3 sequence (DNA): TGTGCCAGCAGCTTACGGACTAGCGGGGGGAGATACTCCTACGAGCAGTACTTC.

This clone appeared a few times. Here the CDR3 DNA reads TGTGCCAGTAGTACCGGGACAGGGGTCTACAATGAGCAGTTCTTC. It specifies CASSTGTGVYNEQFF. V usage is TRBV19 and J usage is TRBJ2-1; 10 positions agree with TRBD1. This CDR3 contains 15 residues. V lost 4 bases and J lost 3; bases outside the gene matches: 3. CDR1 and CDR2 (germline): LNHDA, SQIVND (reference sequence).

The chain recombines TRBV30 with TRBJ1-2; D gene unclear. The CDR3 consists of 13 residues. V lost 3 bases to trimming and J lost 8 bases, with 16 bases between them. Germline lookup yields CDR1 GTSNPN and CDR2 SVGIG (reference sequence). CDR3 nucleotides: TGTGCCTGGAGAAACGAGGGCACTGACGGCTACACCTTC. The encoded protein is CAWRNEGTDGYTF. Looking up the rest from reference TRBV30 and TRBJ1-2 gives the full variable domain: SQTIHQWPATLVQPVGSPLSLECTVEGTSNPNLYWYRQAAGRGLQLLFYSVGIGQISSEVPQNLSASRPQDRQFILSSKKLLLSDSGFYLCAWRNEGTDGYTFGSGTRLTVV.

The chain combines TRBV29-1 with TRBJ1-4, with 8 nucleotides matching TRBD1. Per germline, CDR1 SQVTM and CDR2 ANQGSEA. The CDR3 runs 13 residues. Trimming cost V 7 bases and J 8 bases; bases outside gene matches: 9. In DNA, the CDR3 is TGCAGCGCCCACGACAGGGGAGGGGAAAAACTGTTTTTT. It is translated as CSAHDRGGEKLFF.

The chain recombines TRBV4-1 with TRBJ1-1; D not certain. This CDR3 is built from 14 residues. Per the germline V gene, CDR1 is MGHRA and CDR2 is YSYEKL. V was pared by 2 bases and J by 0 bases, with 7 bases between. The CDR3 region has the DNA TGCGCCAGCAGCCAACCCTCTGTGAACACTGAAGCTTTCTTT. It codes for CASSQPSVNTEAFF.

A single count supports this clone. The rearrangement uses TRBV29-1 and TRBJ1-1; a weak D match, TRBD1 (6 bases). Germline V CDR1 and CDR2: SQVTM, ANQGSEA. The V end was cut by 4 bases, the J end by 1 base, with 16 bases between. The CDR3 extends over 15 amino acids. The CDR3 DNA is TGCAGCGTTGGAACCCGCAGGGGATGGAACACTGAAGCTTTCTTT. Its translation is CSVGTRRGWNTEAFF.

The V and J genes are TRBV29-1 and TRBJ2-7; 9 bases match TRBD2. Germline CDR1 SQVTM, CDR2 ANQGSEA. V was pared by 5 bases and J by 4 bases, with 9 bases of the junction left unmatched. The CDR3 spans 14 residues. The CDR3 protein is CSVLVGLAGYEQYF. CDR3 in DNA: TGCAGCGTTCTAGTTGGGCTAGCGGGATACGAGCAGTACTTC.

V and J are TRBV5-4 and TRBJ1-4; 11 bases fit TRBD1. Germline V gives CDR1 SGHNT, CDR2 YYREEE (reference sequence). This CDR3 spans 15 amino acids. After removal of 3 bases from V and 4 bases from J, the junction contained 2 bases not matched to a gene. This CDR3 reads CASSWGQGGNEKLFF. The DNA for the CDR3 is TGTGCCAGCAGCTGGGGACAGGGGGGTAATGAAAAACTGTTTTTT.

This clone occurred a few times. V gene TRBV19 combines with J gene TRBJ1-6; D ambiguous. V was trimmed by 6 bases and J by 7 bases, leaving 10 bases between them. This CDR3 has 13 residues. The V gene's germline CDR1 is LNHDA and CDR2 SQIVND (reference sequence). DNA of the CDR3: TGTGCCAGTAGCCCTCTACCCAATTCACCCCTCCACTTT. It is translated as CASSPLPNSPLHF.

This clone appeared a single time. The rearrangement joins TRBV2 to TRBJ1-3; D is unresolved. Germline CDR1 is SNHLY and CDR2 is FYNNEI. Trimming stripped 4 bases from V and 0 bases from J, with 10 bases between. This CDR3 is built from 15 residues. CDR3 sequence: CASSGSAGSGNTIYF. The CDR3, as DNA: TGTGCCAGCAGTGGTTCAGCGGGCTCTGGAAACACCATATATTTT.

Only a few counts were recorded for this clone. The chain combines TRBV29-1 with TRBJ2-1; D not resolved. Germline values: CDR1 SQVTM, CDR2 ANQGSEA. The ends were cut back, 4 bases at V and 7 bases at J, with 14 bases in the middle. The CDR3 runs to 13 residues. The CDR3 nucleotides read TGCAGCGTTGGGAGCCGATGGGTTAATGAGCAGTTCTTC. It is translated as CSVGSRWVNEQFF.